These 23 T cell receptor beta chains share one sample of origin, sequenced in a study of blood T cells in healthy people across ages. Primers used in a second PCR of roughly 7 to 11 cycles were a sample-barcoded 5' primer and a J-beta primer mix. TCRdb reprocessed the 5' RACE reads with MiXCR, giving one entry per CDR3 protein. The data show over a million distinct CDR3 sequences, with under 30% seen just once and approximately 0.79% held by the top ten. The sample was also linked to a second study, of T cells of mothers and their children.

The source material was blood. These receptors were collected from a girl aged 2 to 9 in good health.

This clonotype has only one observation. V gene TRBV7-2 combines with J gene TRBJ2-5, with a tentative D call TRBD1 (5 bases). Germline assignment: CDR1 SGHTA and CDR2 FQGNSA. Trimming left V 5 bases short and J 2 bases short, with 15 bases between. CDR3 length: 15 residues. This CDR3 reads CASSPRQTLQETQYF. Written as DNA, the CDR3 is TGTGCCAGCAGCCCACGACAGACCCTACAAGAGACCCAGTACTTC.

The rearrangement joins TRBV27 to TRBJ2-1, with D perhaps matching TRBD2 (5 bases). Germline V gene lookup returns CDR1 MNHEY and CDR2 SMNVEV (reference sequence). Between the trimmed V and J ends, which lost 3 bases and 5 bases, there was a span of 11 bases. The CDR3 is 14 amino acids. The CDR3 protein is CASSLGEGNNEQFF. In nucleotides, the CDR3 is TGTGCCAGCAGTTTGGGCGAGGGAAACAATGAGCAGTTCTTC.

This clonotype has only a few counts. This rearrangement joins TRBV7-9 to TRBJ1-4; D unresolved. Germline CDR1 is SEHNR and CDR2 is FQNEAQ (reference sequence). The ends were cut back, 3 bases at V and 7 bases at J, with 15 bases in the middle. CDR3 length: 15 residues. The CDR3 here is CASSFGSTAGEKLFF. The CDR3 DNA sequence: TGTGCCAGCAGCTTTGGGAGCACTGCTGGTGAAAAACTGTTTTTT. Complete variable domain (other parts from reference TRBV7-9 and TRBJ1-4): DTGVSQNPRHKITKRGQNVTFRCDPISEHNRLYWYRQTLGQGPEFLTYFQNEAQLEKSRLLSDRFSAERPKGSFSTLEIQRTEQGDSAMYLCASSFGSTAGEKLFFGSGTQLSVL.

The V call is TRBV29-1, the J call TRBJ2-5; D may be TRBD1 (5 bases). Germline V lookup: CDR1 SQVTM, CDR2 ANQGSEA. This CDR3 spans 14 amino acids. Trimming stripped 3 bases from V and 5 bases from J, with 16 bases between. The CDR3 DNA sequence: TGCAGCGTTGATCGGTTAGGGGTCGGGGAGACCCAGTACTTC. Its translation: CSVDRLGVGETQYF.

The CDR3 coding sequence is TGTGCCAGTTCCCCGGGACACATCGGGAACACTGAAGCTTTCTTT. This codes for CASSPGHIGNTEAFF. V is TRBV6-1 and J is TRBJ1-1; TRBD1 might be the D (6 bases). The CDR3 sequence is 15 residues long. Germline CDR1 MNHNS, CDR2 SASEGT. Trimming left V 9 bases short and J 1 base short, with 18 bases between.

The chain couples TRBV27 to TRBJ2-5; possible D gene TRBD1, 5 bases. Trimming pared 5 bases from V and 5 bases from J, leaving 15 bases between. The CDR3 length is 14 residues. The germline V gene has CDR1 MNHEY and CDR2 SMNVEV (reference sequence). DNA of the CDR3: TGTGCCAGCAGTAAACAGGACCCCGGGGAGACCCAGTACTTC. This encodes CASSKQDPGETQYF.

This clonotype was counted only a few times. Its ends do not fully match the called genes, so a read error is possible. The rearrangement links TRBV29-1 to TRBJ2-5; D ambiguous. The end of the DNA is better explained by TRBJ2-1, so the J call may be wrong. The CDR3 is made up of 11 amino acids. In germline, CDR1 is SQVTM, CDR2 ANQGSEA. DNA for the CDR3: TGCAGCGTAGCAGGTTACAGTGAGCAGTTCTTC. Translating it yields CSVAGYSEQFF.

This chain connects TRBV12-3 or TRBV12-4 to TRBJ1-5; no clear D gene. Trimming stripped 3 bases from V and 4 bases from J, with 16 bases between. This CDR3 is 16 amino acids long. CDR3 sequence reads: CASSFEGNYGNQPQHF. Written as DNA, the CDR3 is TGTGCCAGCAGTTTCGAGGGTAATTATGGAAATCAGCCCCAGCATTTT.

CDR3 nucleotides: TGTGCCAGCACCCTAGCCTTCAATGAGCAGTTCTTC. Protein: CASTLAFNEQFF. This chain uses TRBV7-9 with TRBJ2-1; D might be TRBD2 (5 bases). Germline-derived CDR1 and CDR2 are SEHNR and FQNEAQ (reference sequence). The V end lost 7 bases, the J end lost 6 bases, and 10 bases lay between the germline ends. This CDR3 is 12 amino acids long.

This clonotype was detected a few times. The chain is built from TRBV27 and TRBJ2-5, with a weak D call TRBD2 (5 bases). V dropped 3 bases and J dropped 2 bases, with 7 bases sitting between them. Looked up from germline, CDR1 is MNHEY and CDR2 is SMNVEV (reference sequence). This CDR3 contains 13 residues. The CDR3 is CASSFSVQETQYF. The CDR3 DNA reads TGTGCCAGCAGTTTTAGCGTACAAGAGACCCAGTACTTC.

This clonotype was detected a few times. V usage is TRBV11-1 and J usage is TRBJ2-1, with D tentatively TRBD2 (6 bases). V was cut by 3 bases and J by 9 bases, with 9 bases left in between. The CDR3 is 12 residues long. Germline CDR1 and CDR2: SGHAT and FQDESV (reference sequence). The CDR3 DNA follows: TGTGCCAGCAGCTTTTTCGGGGGTGAGCAGTTCTTC. Translating gives CASSFFGGEQFF.

This clonotype has only a few counts. The chain is built from TRBV7-2 and TRBJ1-2, with D maybe TRBD1 (5 bases). The V gene's germline CDR1 is SGHTA and CDR2 FQGNSA. The CDR3 runs to 14 residues. V was shortened by 3 bases and J by 8 bases, with 16 bases between the two germline ends. Here the CDR3 reads CASSLNERRGGYTF. CDR3 coding DNA: TGTGCCAGCAGCTTGAACGAAAGGAGGGGAGGCTACACCTTC. Combining the CDR3 with reference TRBV7-2 and TRBJ1-2 gives the whole variable domain GAGVSQSPSNKVTEKGKDVELRCDPISGHTALYWYRQSLGQGLEFLIYFQGNSAPDKSGLPSDRFSAERTGGSVSTLTIQRTQQEDSAVYLCASSLNERRGGYTFGSGTRLTVV.

This clonotype showed up just once. The genes are TRBV5-1 and TRBJ2-3; 14 positions agree with TRBD2. This CDR3 comprises 17 residues. CDR1 is SGHRS and CDR2 is YFSETQ in the germline V gene. The V segment lost 4 bases and the J segment 5 bases; nucleotides outside the gene matches: 9. CDR3 bases: TGCGCCAGCAGCCCCGGACTAGCGGGAGGACGGAGAGATACGCAGTATTTT. It translates to CASSPGLAGGRRDTQYF.

This clonotype was seen only a few times. The V gene is TRBV4-1, the J gene TRBJ2-3; 9 bases agree with TRBD2. CDR1 MGHRA and CDR2 YSYEKL come from the germline V gene. The CDR3 covers 17 residues. Trimming took 4 bases from V and 6 from J; bases not matched to a gene: 14. The CDR3, as DNA: TGCGCCAGCAGCCGACTGACCTTTAGCGGGAGTGGTGATACGCAGTATTTT. This gives the protein CASSRLTFSGSGDTQYF.

The CDR3 region has the DNA TGTGCCAGCAGATTGGGGACAGCTCTCCCAAAACTGTTTTTT. This codes for CASRLGTALPKLFF. The chain employs TRBV12-3 or TRBV12-4 and TRBJ1-4; 7 bases are a match to TRBD1. The length of the CDR3 is 14 residues. V lost 6 bases and J lost 10; bases outside the gene matches: 11.

This clonotype was seen a handful of times. V usage is TRBV20-1 and J usage is TRBJ2-1; D remains ambiguous. CDR1 and CDR2 from the germline V gene are DFQATT and SNEGSKA (reference sequence). The CDR3 has 13 amino acids. Trimming pared 6 bases from V and 0 bases from J, leaving 9 bases between. As DNA, the CDR3 is TGCAGTGCAAGAAGCGTCTCCTACAATGAGCAGTTCTTC. Translating it yields CSARSVSYNEQFF.

The V call is TRBV7-2, the J call TRBJ2-1, with D tentatively TRBD1 or TRBD2 (6 bases each). The CDR3 covers 15 residues. Germline V CDR1 and CDR2: SGHTA, FQGNSA. Trimming removed 3 bases at V and 7 bases at J, with 16 bases between. The CDR3 nucleotides read TGTGCCAGCAGCTTCACCGGGGGCGCGCTTAATGAGCAGTTCTTC. Translating it yields CASSFTGGALNEQFF.

In its sample, this clonotype was seen many times. The rearrangement links TRBV2 to TRBJ2-5; D might be TRBD2 (7 bases). The germline gives CDR1 SNHLY, CDR2 FYNNEI. CDR3 length equals 15 residues. The V end lost 7 bases, the J end lost 5 bases, and 20 bases lay between the germline ends. CDR3 nucleotides: TGTGCCAGCAACAGGGAGGGATTTTCGGTGGAGACCCAGTACTTC. This translates into CASNREGFSVETQYF.

This rearrangement joins TRBV14 to TRBJ2-3, with 7 bases matching TRBD1. CDR1 and CDR2 from the germline V gene are SGHDN and FVKESK. The CDR3 covers 15 residues. The junction had 3 bases not matched to a gene; V was cut back by 1 base and J by 2 bases. DNA for the CDR3: TGTGCCAGCAGCCAAGGAGGGGGCATCACAGATACGCAGTATTTT. Its protein product is CASSQGGGITDTQYF.

There are a few counts of this clonotype. The chain recombines TRBV12-3 or TRBV12-4 with TRBJ2-5; D not certain. Between the trimmed V and J ends, which lost 6 bases and 3 bases, there was a span of 14 bases. CDR3 length: 14 amino acids. The CDR3 sequence is CASSIGVGKETQYF. DNA for the CDR3: TGTGCCAGCAGCATTGGGGTAGGAAAAGAGACCCAGTACTTC.

This rearrangement joins TRBV7-9 to TRBJ2-1; a possible D gene is TRBD2 (6 bases). The V end was cut by 3 bases, the J end by 8 bases, with 20 bases between. Germline values: CDR1 SEHNR, CDR2 FQNEAQ (reference sequence). The CDR3 has 16 residues. CDR3 DNA sequence: TGTGCCAGCAGCTTCCGAATACGGGGAGGCACGGATGAGCAGTTCTTC. Encoded protein: CASSFRIRGGTDEQFF.

This chain uses TRBV12-3 or TRBV12-4 with TRBJ2-1; TRBD2 matches 8 bases. The CDR3 spans 15 residues. V dropped 4 bases and J dropped 0; count of bases not matched to a gene: 2. This CDR3 reads CASSYLAGSYNEQFF. The CDR3 DNA reads TGTGCCAGCAGTTATCTAGCGGGCTCCTACAATGAGCAGTTCTTC.

This chain's CDR3 is CSARWQSGGADTQYF. Here the CDR3 DNA reads TGCAGTGCTAGATGGCAGAGCGGGGGTGCAGATACGCAGTATTTT. This chain uses TRBV20-1 with TRBJ2-3; TRBD2 aligns across 8 bases. The CDR3 loop spans 15 amino acids. The germline gives CDR1 DFQATT, CDR2 SNEGSKA (reference sequence). J was trimmed by 4 bases and V by 2 bases; bases with no gene match: 8.